The 18 T cell receptor beta chains below all came from one sample that was sequenced in a study of breast tumors, draining lymph nodes, adjacent tissues. Axillary draining lymph nodes of breast cancer patients supplied the node samples. TCRdb independently ran MiXCR on the multiplex PCR reads; one entry per CDR3 protein. The sample includes some 130,000 distinct CDR3 sequences, about 20% seen only once; the top ten take about 3.5%. The sequenced material came from axillary lymph node tissue. The receptor set was obtained from a female donor with breast cancer. Some clones in this sample may be carry-over from other donors' samples.

This clonotype was observed many times. The CDR3 bases are TGCAGTGCTAGGGGGCCATATACCGGGGAGCTGTTTTTT. Its protein product is CSARGPYTGELFF. The rearrangement uses TRBV20-1 and TRBJ2-2; D may be TRBD1 (5 bases). V was pared by 3 bases and J by 5 bases, with 10 bases between. The germline V gene encodes CDR1 DFQATT and CDR2 SNEGSKA (reference sequence). The CDR3 consists of 13 residues.

This clonotype was observed at least ten times. The V gene is TRBV6-5, the J gene TRBJ1-2; 8 bases match TRBD1. Per germline, CDR1 MNHEY and CDR2 SVGAGI. V trimming: 3 bases; J trimming: 8 bases; junction bases outside the gene matches: 5. The CDR3 length is 13 residues. CDR3 in DNA: TGTGCCAGCAGTTATATGACAGGGGCCGGCTACACCTTC. The encoded protein is CASSYMTGAGYTF.

The table lists this clonotype with a few counts. The V gene is TRBV6-1, the J gene TRBJ2-3, with D possibly matching TRBD2 (6 bases). The CDR3 contains 14 residues. Between the trimmed V and J ends, which lost 7 bases and 2 bases, there was a span of 13 bases. Germline V lookup: CDR1 MNHNS, CDR2 SASEGT. The CDR3 loop is CASNQAGLTDTQYF. CDR3 DNA: TGTGCCAGCAACCAGGCGGGACTCACAGATACGCAGTATTTT.

The chain links TRBV6-1 to TRBJ1-6; D is undetermined. The CDR3 runs to 15 residues. Trimming left V 2 bases short and J 7 bases short, with 12 bases between. Germline loops: CDR1 MNHNS, CDR2 SASEGT. The CDR3 nucleotides are TGTGCCAGCAGTGAATTTTGGGGTACAAATTCACCCCTCCACTTT. Its translation: CASSEFWGTNSPLHF.

With regard to this clonotype: A read error may explain this, as a much larger clone is one base away. The genes are TRBV6-1 and TRBJ2-1, with D possibly matching TRBD2 (5 bases). The germline CDR1 and CDR2 sequences are MNHNS and SASEGT. The CDR3 length is 15 residues. CDR3 residues: CASRQAEYVYIEQFF. CDR3 coding DNA: TGTGCCAGCAGACAAGCGGAATATGTCTACATTGAGCAGTTCTTC.

About this clonotype: A read error is possible here, since a much larger clone lies one base away. J is TRBJ1-4 and V is TRBV2, with D maybe TRBD1 (5 bases). The CDR3 is 17 residues long. Germline values: CDR1 SNHLY, CDR2 FYNNEI. CDR3 sequence (DNA): TGTGCCAGCAGTGAAAGGCCAACAGGAGGAACTAATCAAAAACTGTTTTTT. Protein sequence: CASSERPTGGTNQKLFF.

In the case of this clonotype: Given a much more abundant clone one base away, this may be a read error. The gene calls are TRBV10-2 and TRBJ1-2; 7 bases align to TRBD1. The CDR3 extends over 13 amino acids. V was clipped by 6 bases and J by 8 bases; unmatched bases: 9. Germline CDR1 and CDR2: WSHSY and SAAADI. CDR3 sequence (DNA): TGCGCCAGCAGGATTGGGACAGCTGAGGGCTACACCTTC. Encoded protein: CASRIGTAEGYTF.

This chain uses TRBV12-3 or TRBV12-4 with TRBJ1-4; D gene unclear. V dropped 6 bases and J dropped 10 bases, with 9 bases sitting between them. The CDR3 extends over 11 amino acids. The CDR3 coding sequence is TGTGCCAGCAGATCCCTCGGAAAACTGTTTTTT. As protein: CASRSLGKLFF.

Ten or more counts support this clonotype. CDR3 region: CAISVSGSTDTQYF. The CDR3, as DNA: TGTGCCATCAGTGTTAGCGGGAGCACAGATACGCAGTATTTT. The chain carries TRBV10-3 and TRBJ2-3; 7 bases align to TRBD2. The CDR3 spans 14 residues. The germline V gene has CDR1 ENHRY and CDR2 SYGVKD. J lost 0 bases, V lost 4 bases, and 1 base had no gene match.

This clonotype was observed at least ten times. This chain connects TRBV4-2 to TRBJ2-3; D call uncertain. V lost 0 bases, J lost 2 bases, and 9 bases lay in between. CDR1 and CDR2 (germline): LGHNA, YNFKEQ. The CDR3 totals 15 residues. The DNA for the CDR3 is TGTGCCAGCAGCCAAGATATAACCTCCACAGATACGCAGTATTTT. Its translation is CASSQDITSTDTQYF.

Notes on this clonotype: A read error may be the cause here, since a much bigger clone is one base away. The chain has TRBV9 and TRBJ2-1, with 9 positions matching TRBD1. The V gene's germline CDR1 is SGDLS and CDR2 YYNGEE. The CDR3 is 15 amino acids. CDR3 DNA: TGTGCCAGCAGCCCGCGGGACAGGGTGGGCAATGAGCAGCTCTTC. It specifies CASSPRDRVGNEQLF.

This clonotype was observed many times. The rearrangement uses TRBV11-1 and TRBJ2-5, with 7 bases identical to TRBD1. Per germline, CDR1 SGHAT and CDR2 FQDESV (reference sequence). This CDR3 spans 14 amino acids. J was trimmed by 2 bases and V by 4 bases; bases with no gene match: 4. The CDR3 DNA is TGTGCCAGCAGCTCGGGACAGATACAAGAGACCCAGTACTTC. This codes for CASSSGQIQETQYF.

This clonotype was counted ten times or more. The chain joins TRBV3-1 to TRBJ2-5; D remains unclear. CDR1 and CDR2 (germline): LGHDT, YNNKEL (reference sequence). V was trimmed by 4 bases and J by 4 bases, leaving 16 bases between them. The CDR3 extends over 15 amino acids. The CDR3 loop is CASSPLTPVGETQYF. CDR3 DNA sequence: TGTGCCAGCAGCCCCCTTACCCCCGTCGGAGAGACCCAGTACTTC.

This clonotype showed up just a few times. The chain joins TRBV2 to TRBJ1-5; 9 nucleotides match TRBD1. Germline trimming cut 7 bases from V and 4 bases from J; bases unmatched to any gene: 8. The length of the CDR3 is 15 residues. Germline CDR1 and CDR2: SNHLY and FYNNEI. CDR3 amino acids: CASTPGQGLNQPQHF. For the CDR3, the DNA is TGTGCCAGCACACCGGGACAGGGCCTAAATCAGCCCCAGCATTTT.

This clonotype has at least ten counts. The chain carries TRBV5-1 and TRBJ1-3; 8 nucleotides align to TRBD1. There are 14 residues in the CDR3. Germline V gives CDR1 SGHRS, CDR2 YFSETQ. The junction had 3 bases not matched to a gene; V was cut back by 4 bases and J by 3 bases. This CDR3 is CASSDGQGGNTIYF. The CDR3, as DNA: TGCGCCAGCAGCGACGGACAGGGTGGAAACACCATATATTTT.

This clonotype has more than one count but fewer than ten. The rearrangement joins TRBV3-1 to TRBJ2-7; 9 bases align to TRBD2. Trimming took 1 base from V and 6 from J; bases not matched to a gene: 4. Germline V CDR1 and CDR2: LGHDT, YNNKEL (reference sequence). This CDR3 contains 14 residues. The CDR3 DNA reads TGTGCCAGCAGCCAAGTTAGCGGGAGTGTCGAGCAGTACTTC. Encoded protein: CASSQVSGSVEQYF.

Details on this clonotype: A much more abundant neighbour one base away suggests this may be a read error. The J gene is TRBJ2-3, the V gene TRBV3-1; D call uncertain. This CDR3 region has 14 residues. The V and J ends lost 5 bases and 1 base respectively, with 10 bases between them. Germline CDR1 is LGHDT and CDR2 is YNNKEL (reference sequence). The CDR3 DNA follows: TGTGCCAGCAGCGGGTGGGTGGGCACAGATACGCAGTATTTT. It is translated as CASSGWVGTDTQYF.

Many counts were recorded for this clonotype. The CDR3, as DNA: TGTGCCAGCAGCCAAGAGAGTGCCACAGATACGCAGTATTTT. This translates into CASSQESATDTQYF. This chain connects TRBV3-1 to TRBJ2-3; D unresolved. The CDR3 sequence is 14 residues long. Germline assignment: CDR1 LGHDT and CDR2 YNNKEL (reference sequence). Trimming left V 0 bases short and J 2 bases short, with 6 bases between.